What follows describes a single T cell receptor beta chain. This CDR3 spans 15 amino acids. Germline V CDR1 and CDR2: KGHSH, LQKENI. V was cut by 5 bases and J by 0 bases, with 11 bases left in between. This entry belongs to a study of T cell responses to AZD1222 COVID-19 vaccine. Here immunoSEQ multiplex PCR was the method, and the copy in TCRdb shows in-frame clones only, minus some. The data contain more than 95,000 clones, about 89% of them singletons. This receptor was taken from an adult in good health. The V call is TRBV18, the J call TRBJ1-5; possible D gene TRBD1, 5 bases. Sequencing used peripheral blood, obtained on day 0 of AZD1222 vaccination. CDR3 nucleotide sequence: TGTGCCAGCTCAACTGACAGATATAGCAATCAGCCCCAGCATTTT. As protein: CASSTDRYSNQPQHF.